The source of this T cell receptor beta chain is a study of Graves' ophthalmopathy and Graves' hyperthyroidism. General study results and limits: Thyroid clonotypes that were expanded above 0.001 frequency mostly also appeared in blood.

The authors amplified TCR beta CDR3 regions, and they did so from RNA transcripts for repertoire sequencing. The first-round RT-PCR employed HTBI primers together with the Qiagen OneStep RT-PCR kit. A multiplex PCR was then performed as the second round. One entry per CDR3 protein, called by TCRdb with MiXCR from the multiplex PCR reads. This table has 300,000 to 400,000 distinct CDR3 sequences, roughly 15% appearing once. The CDR3 sequence is 14 residues long. Trimming took 0 bases from V and 0 from J, leaving 9 bases between them. The germline CDR1 and CDR2 sequences are DFQATT and SNEGSKA (reference sequence). Many counts were recorded for this clonotype. Its specificity is unknown.

The chain recombines TRBV20-1 with TRBJ2-7; D uncertain. The receptor's source is an adult man with Graves' ophthalmopathy. The sequenced sample consisted of peripheral blood. The CDR3 loop is CSAREARTSYEQYF. In DNA, the CDR3 is TGCAGTGCTAGAGAAGCGCGGACCTCCTACGAGCAGTACTTC.